These 27 T cell receptor beta chains were sequenced from one sample in a study of cytomegalovirus exposure and HLA in healthy donors (dated by TCRdb to the late 2010s). Receptors were amplified or captured by the immunoSEQ multiplex PCR assay. For the multiplex PCR, a mixture combining 60 forward primers for TCR Vbeta segments and 13 reverse primers for TCR Jbeta segments was used. This is the immuneACCESS table as TCRdb keeps it, with only in-frame sequences that have V and J called. A part of the clones is gone; compared with another copy, unresolved V genes explain less than half, and the rest is unexplained. This sample's table has entries for some 110,000 clones. The ten largest clones represent approximately 6.8% of the sample. Specimen: PBMCs. The receptors derive from a man between 35 and 55 years old in good health and CMV-seropositive.

This chain uses TRBV2 with TRBJ2-7, with 7 bases matching TRBD1. The V segment lost 8 bases and the J segment 2 bases; nucleotides outside the gene matches: 9. Germline CDR1 and CDR2: SNHLY and FYNNEI. This CDR3 spans 14 amino acids. The CDR3 region has the DNA TGTGCCAGCCGCCCCGCCAGGGGGACCTACGAGCAGTACTTC. Protein sequence: CASRPARGTYEQYF.

V and J are TRBV28 and TRBJ2-7; a weak D match, TRBD1 (5 bases). CDR3 length: 14 amino acids. Germline CDR1 MDHEN, CDR2 SYDVKM. Trimming left V 3 bases short and J 2 bases short, with 11 bases between. The CDR3 region has the DNA TGTGCCAGCAGTTTGGGCAGGGCAGCCTACGAGCAGTACTTC. Residues: CASSLGRAAYEQYF.

The J gene is TRBJ1-1, the V gene TRBV28; TRBD1 is a possible D gene (5 bases). The CDR3 contains 14 residues. V shed 1 base and J shed 5 bases, with 11 bases lying between them. Germline loops: CDR1 MDHEN, CDR2 SYDVKM. The CDR3 spells CASSLFLGATEAFF. CDR3 nucleotide sequence: TGTGCCAGCAGTTTATTTTTAGGGGCGACTGAAGCTTTCTTT.

The chain uses TRBV6-5 and TRBJ2-5; TRBD2 matches at 8 bases. V trimming: 5 bases; J trimming: 7 bases; junction bases outside the gene matches: 9. The CDR3 loop spans 14 amino acids. In germline, CDR1 is MNHEY, CDR2 SVGAGI. The CDR3 DNA is TGTGCCAGCAGTCCGACTAGCGCCACGGGGACCCAGTACTTC. The encoded protein is CASSPTSATGTQYF.

The chain employs TRBV10-3 and TRBJ2-7, with D hard to call. The CDR3 has 13 residues. Germline V lookup: CDR1 ENHRY, CDR2 SYGVKD. Trimming cost V 4 bases and J 2 bases, with 9 bases left between them. The CDR3 sequence: CAISGVGAYEQYF. The CDR3 DNA reads as TGTGCCATCAGTGGGGTCGGAGCCTACGAGCAGTACTTC.

The chain carries TRBV18 and TRBJ2-5, with TRBD1 identical over 8 bases. The CDR3 totals 16 residues. V lost 0 bases, J lost 5 bases, and 8 bases stayed unmatched. Germline assignment: CDR1 KGHSH and CDR2 LQKENI. The CDR3: CASSPPGQGGYETQYF. As DNA, the CDR3 is TGTGCCAGCTCACCACCCGGACAGGGTGGTTACGAGACCCAGTACTTC.

A remark on this clone: The junction does not match germline at one end; this may be a read error. The chain couples TRBV7-7 to TRBJ2-5; D may be TRBD1 (6 bases). CDR1 SSHAT and CDR2 FNYEAQ come from the germline V gene (reference sequence). The CDR3 is 13 amino acids. CDR3 in DNA: TGTGCTAGCAGCTTCACAGGGCAAGAGACCCAGTACTTC. Protein sequence: CASSFTGQETQYF. Full variable domain (outside the CDR3, taken from reference TRBV7-7 and TRBJ2-5): GAGVSQSPRYKVTKRGQDVTLRCDPISSHATLYWYQQALGQGPEFLTYFNYEAQPDKSGLPSDRFSAERPEGSISTLTIQRTEQRDSAMYRCASSFTGQETQYFGPGTRLLVL.

V gene TRBV4-3 combines with J gene TRBJ2-7; 7 bases line up with TRBD1. The germline CDR1 and CDR2 sequences are LGHNA and YSLEER. Trimming at V came to 4 bases and at J to 2 bases, leaving 11 bases not matched to a gene. The CDR3 runs 16 residues. The CDR3 DNA reads TGCGCCAGCAGCCTCTTGCATGGGACAGTTGCCTACGAGCAGTACTTC. Its protein is CASSLLHGTVAYEQYF.

This chain joins TRBV28 and TRBJ2-2, with D hard to call. V lost 7 bases and J lost 3, with 9 bases in between. CDR3 length equals 13 residues. Germline V CDR1 and CDR2: MDHEN, SYDVKM. This chain's CDR3 is CASTIPDTGELFF. CDR3 nucleotide sequence: TGTGCCAGCACCATCCCAGACACCGGGGAGCTGTTTTTT.

With regard to this clone: One junction end does not reproduce the germline sequence, and a read error may be involved. The rearrangement uses TRBV27 and TRBJ2-1; TRBD2 aligns across 11 bases. The length of the CDR3 is 17 residues. From germline, CDR1 is MNHEY and CDR2 SMNVEV (reference sequence). CDR3 region: CASRLSSGTSGYNEQFF. CDR3 nucleotides: TGTGCCAGCAGATTATCTTCCGGGACTAGCGGATACAATGAGCAGTTCTTC.

About this clone itself: At the DNA level, this CDR3 is encoded by other sequences in the same sample as well. The DNA for the CDR3 is TGTGCCAGCAGCGTAGGCGGGGGGACCTACGAGCAGTACTTC. Amino acid sequence: CASSVGGGTYEQYF. V and J are TRBV9 and TRBJ2-7; 8 nucleotides line up with TRBD2. Trimming cost V 0 bases and J 2 bases; bases outside gene matches: 1. The CDR3 length is 14 residues. Germline V gene sequence: CDR1 SGDLS, CDR2 YYNGEE.

This rearrangement joins TRBV18 to TRBJ2-7; D is ambiguous. CDR1 is KGHSH, CDR2 LQKENI, per germline. V was clipped by 3 bases and J by 6 bases, with 24 bases between them. The CDR3 covers 17 residues. CDR3 nucleotides: TGTGCCAGCTCACCCGAACGCGGATTTCTGCCCCCTTTCGAGCAGTACTTC. This sequence encodes CASSPERGFLPPFEQYF.

This chain joins TRBV6-1 and TRBJ2-7; a possible D gene is TRBD2 (5 bases). Germline values: CDR1 MNHNS, CDR2 SASEGT. The CDR3 spans 13 residues. Trimming cost V 6 bases and J 0 bases, with 9 bases left between them. Written as DNA, the CDR3 is TGTGCCAGCAGATCGGGGTTCTCCTACGAGCAGTACTTC. Translated: CASRSGFSYEQYF.

The rearrangement uses TRBV15 and TRBJ2-5, with a tentative D call TRBD1 (6 bases). Looked up from germline, CDR1 is LNHNV and CDR2 is YYDKDF (reference sequence). CDR3 size: 13 residues. V shed 5 bases and J shed 0 bases, with 7 bases lying between them. CDR3 region: CATSDRYQETQYF. Here the CDR3 DNA reads TGTGCCACCAGCGACAGGTACCAAGAGACCCAGTACTTC. Variable domain in full (rest from reference TRBV15 and TRBJ2-5): DAMVIQNPRYQVTQFGKPVTLSCSQTLNHNVMYWYQQKSSQAPKLLFHYYDKDFNNEADTPDNFQSRRPNTSFCFLDIRSPGLGDTAMYLCATSDRYQETQYFGPGTRLLVL.

The CDR3 region is CASSWGTSGGYEQYF. DNA for the CDR3: TGCGCCAGCAGCTGGGGGACTAGCGGGGGATACGAGCAGTACTTC. V usage is TRBV5-1 and J usage is TRBJ2-7; TRBD2 aligns across 14 bases. With 3 bases clipped from V and 4 bases from J, the junction kept 3 bases outside the gene matches. The CDR3 consists of 15 residues. Germline lookup yields CDR1 SGHRS and CDR2 YFSETQ. Based on the CDR3 plus reference TRBV5-1 and TRBJ2-7, the full variable domain is KAGVTQTPRYLIKTRGQQVTLSCSPISGHRSVSWYQQTPGQGLQFLFEYFSETQRNKGNFPGRFSGRQFSNSRSEMNVSTLELGDSALYLCASSWGTSGGYEQYFGPGTRLTVT.

The gene calls are TRBV11-1 and TRBJ2-7; weak D call: TRBD1 (6 bases). In germline, CDR1 is SGHAT, CDR2 FQDESV (reference sequence). V shed 1 base and J shed 6 bases, with 16 bases lying between them. The CDR3 runs 15 residues. The CDR3 reads CASSLGPFQGGEQYF. The CDR3, as DNA: TGTGCCAGCAGCTTAGGGCCTTTCCAAGGGGGCGAGCAGTACTTC. Variable domain in full (rest from reference TRBV11-1 and TRBJ2-7): EAEVAQSPRYKITEKSQAVAFWCDPISGHATLYWYRQILGQGPELLVQFQDESVVDDSQLPKDRFSAERLKGVDSTLKIQPAELGDSAMYLCASSLGPFQGGEQYFGPGTRLTVT.

The CDR3 bases are TGTGCCAGCAGGGCCCGGGAGAAAAATCAGCCCCAGCATTTT. Protein sequence: CASRAREKNQPQHF. The chain links TRBV28 to TRBJ1-5; D is unclear. V was trimmed by 6 bases and J by 4 bases, leaving 13 bases between them. Germline V gene lookup returns CDR1 MDHEN and CDR2 SYDVKM. The CDR3 totals 14 residues.

This chain connects TRBV7-2 to TRBJ2-1, with 11 nucleotides matching TRBD2. Looked up from germline, CDR1 is SGHTA and CDR2 is FQGNSA. The junction had 0 bases not matched to a gene; V was cut back by 2 bases and J by 3 bases. CDR3 length equals 15 residues. CDR3 nucleotides: TGTGCCAGCAGCTTACTAGCGGGAGGCTACAATGAGCAGTTCTTC. Translation gives CASSLLAGGYNEQFF.

J is TRBJ2-3 and V is TRBV29-1, with TRBD2 matching 14 bases. Germline CDR1 and CDR2: SQVTM and ANQGSEA. The V and J ends lost 7 bases and 5 bases, in that order; junction bases with no gene match: 8. The CDR3 contains 15 residues. The CDR3 bases are TGCAGCGGAAAGGGACTAGCGGGAGAGATAGATACGCAGTATTTT. Encoded protein: CSGKGLAGEIDTQYF.

CDR3 in amino acids: CASSSGPYGYTF. CDR3 in DNA: TGTGCCAGCAGTTCCGGTCCTTATGGCTACACCTTC. V gene TRBV27 combines with J gene TRBJ1-2; D not certain. The CDR3 totals 12 residues. V was cut by 4 bases and J by 5 bases, with 8 bases left in between. The germline V gene encodes CDR1 MNHEY and CDR2 SMNVEV (reference sequence).

The V and J genes are TRBV5-1 and TRBJ2-6; D uncertain. CDR1 is SGHRS and CDR2 is YFSETQ in the germline V gene. The V end was cut by 5 bases, the J end by 5 bases, with 20 bases between. The CDR3 consists of 17 residues. CDR3 sequence (DNA): TGCGCCAGCAGTCCTAGTCAAAGCTCTCTGCGGGCCAACGTCCTGACTTTC. Protein product: CASSPSQSSLRANVLTF.

The V and J genes are TRBV2 and TRBJ2-7, with unresolved D. The CDR3 sequence is 14 residues long. Germline V gene sequence: CDR1 SNHLY, CDR2 FYNNEI. Trimming shortened V by 7 bases and J by 2 bases, and 15 bases separated the two germline ends. The CDR3, as DNA: TGTGCCAGCACCCTTCAAGGAGCCACCTACGAGCAGTACTTC. It yields the protein CASTLQGATYEQYF.

The chain uses TRBV12-5 and TRBJ2-5; D is unresolved. The CDR3 has 13 residues. Per germline, CDR1 LGHNT and CDR2 FRNRAP. Trimming left V 7 bases short and J 0 bases short, with 9 bases between. DNA for the CDR3: TGTGCTAGTGTAGCCGATAACCAAGAGACCCAGTACTTC. Translated, it gives CASVADNQETQYF.

The chain couples TRBV4-2 to TRBJ2-2; 8 bases fit TRBD2. This CDR3 is built from 17 residues. Germline assignment: CDR1 LGHNA and CDR2 YNFKEQ. V lost 0 bases to trimming and J lost 2 bases; unmatched junction nucleotides: 5. Written as DNA, the CDR3 is TGTGCCAGCAGCCAAGATGGACTAGCTGCTAACACCGGGGAGCTGTTTTTT. It translates to CASSQDGLAANTGELFF.

The chain combines TRBV25-1 with TRBJ2-1, with TRBD2 as a possible D gene (6 bases). The germline V gene encodes CDR1 MGHDK and CDR2 SYGVNS. The V end was cut by 5 bases, the J end by 5 bases, with 13 bases between. The CDR3 totals 14 residues. CDR3 coding DNA: TGTGCCAGCAGTTATCTCCTAGCGAACAATGAGCAGTTCTTC. It specifies CASSYLLANNEQFF.

This rearrangement joins TRBV7-9 to TRBJ2-7; D gene uncertain. V dropped 2 bases and J dropped 7 bases, with 6 bases sitting between them. Germline lookup yields CDR1 SEHNR and CDR2 FQNEAQ (reference sequence). The CDR3 covers 11 residues. The CDR3 coding sequence is TGTGCCAGCAGCTTAACGGGTGAGCAGTACTTC. It translates to CASSLTGEQYF.

This sequence joins TRBV28 and TRBJ2-2; 8 bases fit TRBD1. Germline V gene lookup returns CDR1 MDHEN and CDR2 SYDVKM. Losses at the gene ends were 6 bases for V and 4 bases for J; bases not matched to a gene: 16. This CDR3 spans 18 amino acids. The CDR3 DNA is TGTGCCAGCAGGTCCCCCAAATTACGCAGGGGGCCCACCGGGGAGCTGTTTTTT. This codes for CASRSPKLRRGPTGELFF.